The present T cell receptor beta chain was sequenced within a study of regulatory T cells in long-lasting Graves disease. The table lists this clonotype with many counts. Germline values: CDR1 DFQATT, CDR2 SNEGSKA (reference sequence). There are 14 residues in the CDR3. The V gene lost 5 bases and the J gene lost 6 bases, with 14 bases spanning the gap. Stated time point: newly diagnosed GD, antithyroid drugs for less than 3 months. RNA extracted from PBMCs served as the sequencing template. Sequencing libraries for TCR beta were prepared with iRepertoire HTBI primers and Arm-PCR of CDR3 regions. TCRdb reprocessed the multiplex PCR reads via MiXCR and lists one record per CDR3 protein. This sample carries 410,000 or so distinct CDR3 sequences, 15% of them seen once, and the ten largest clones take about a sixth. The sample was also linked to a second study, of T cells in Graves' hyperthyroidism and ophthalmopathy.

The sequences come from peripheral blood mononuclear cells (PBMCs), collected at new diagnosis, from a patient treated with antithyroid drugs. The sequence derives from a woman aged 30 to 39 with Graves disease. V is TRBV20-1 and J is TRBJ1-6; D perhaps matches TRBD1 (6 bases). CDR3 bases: TGCAGTGCTGCCCAGGGACACCTTAATTCACCCCTCCACTTT. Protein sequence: CSAAQGHLNSPLHF.